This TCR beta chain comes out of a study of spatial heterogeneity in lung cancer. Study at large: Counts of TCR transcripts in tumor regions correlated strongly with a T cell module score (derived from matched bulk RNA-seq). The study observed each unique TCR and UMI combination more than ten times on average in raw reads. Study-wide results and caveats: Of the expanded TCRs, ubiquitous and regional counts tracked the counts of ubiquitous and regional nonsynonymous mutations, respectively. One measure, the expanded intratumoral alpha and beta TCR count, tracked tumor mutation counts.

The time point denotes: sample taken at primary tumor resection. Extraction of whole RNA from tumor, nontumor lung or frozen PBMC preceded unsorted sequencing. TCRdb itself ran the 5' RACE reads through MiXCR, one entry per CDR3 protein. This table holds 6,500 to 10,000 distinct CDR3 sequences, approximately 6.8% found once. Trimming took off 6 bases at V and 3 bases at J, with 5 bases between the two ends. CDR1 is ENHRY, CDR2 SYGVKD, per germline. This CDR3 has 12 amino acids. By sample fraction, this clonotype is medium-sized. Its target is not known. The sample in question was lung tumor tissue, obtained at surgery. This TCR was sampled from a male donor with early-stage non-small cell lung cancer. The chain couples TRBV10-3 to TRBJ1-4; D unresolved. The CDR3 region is CAIRGSNEKLFF. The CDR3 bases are TGTGCCATCAGGGGCTCTAATGAAAAACTGTTTTTT.